These 11 T cell receptor beta chains originate from one sample sequenced in a study of shared T cell receptors in the human thymus. TCRdb's table, derived via immunoSEQ multiplex PCR, lists solely in-frame clones and lacks some. Altogether 450,000 to 650,000 clones are present, around 78% being singletons, with the ten largest covering around 0.012%. This same sample was also part of a study on human thymus T cells.

Sequenced input: thymocytes. These receptors were obtained from a boy younger than two with a congenital heart defect.

The table lists this clone with a few counts. The J gene is TRBJ2-2, the V gene TRBV4-2; 13 positions match TRBD2. The V gene's germline CDR1 is LGHNA and CDR2 YNFKEQ. Trimming took 0 bases from V and 7 from J; bases not matched to a gene: 11. The CDR3 length is 19 residues. For the CDR3, the DNA is TGTGCCAGCAGCCAAGAAGGGTGGACTAGCGGGAGCTCATACGGGGAGCTGTTTTTT. Amino acid sequence: CASSQEGWTSGSSYGELFF.

This chain uses TRBV10-3 with TRBJ2-1, with no clear D. Trimming shortened V by 11 bases and J by 10 bases, and 18 bases separated the two germline ends. This CDR3 spans 12 amino acids. Germline CDR1 is ENHRY and CDR2 is SYGVKD. DNA for the CDR3: TGTGCCGCCCGAGAGACGAGAGGAGAGCAGTTCTTC. Amino acids: CAARETRGEQFF.

This clone has just one count. The chain joins TRBV27 to TRBJ2-5; 8 bases match TRBD1. The DNA matches TRBJ2-7 better at its end, which makes the J call doubtful. The length of the CDR3 is 15 residues. CDR1 and CDR2 from the germline V gene are MNHEY and SMNVEV (reference sequence). In nucleotides, the CDR3 is TGTGCCAGCAGTCTCTCGGACAGGGTTCAGTACGAGCAGTACTTC. It encodes CASSLSDRVQYEQYF.

The CDR3 region is CASPRQGQGKETQYF. The CDR3 bases are TGTGCCAGCCCCCGACAGGGGCAGGGGAAAGAGACCCAGTACTTC. The chain links TRBV6-1 to TRBJ2-5, with 8 bases aligning to TRBD1. This CDR3 has 15 residues. The ends lost 8 bases at V and 3 bases at J; junction bases unmatched: 11. CDR1 MNHNS and CDR2 SASEGT come from the germline V gene.

This clone has a handful of counts. The rearrangement uses TRBV28 and TRBJ2-3; 9 nucleotides align to TRBD1. CDR1 and CDR2 (germline): MDHEN, SYDVKM. V dropped 4 bases and J dropped 1; count of bases not matched to a gene: 12. The CDR3 is made up of 18 amino acids. The CDR3 here is CASSSPGQGPQGTDTQYF. The CDR3 DNA sequence: TGTGCCAGCAGTTCCCCGGGACAGGGCCCACAAGGCACAGATACGCAGTATTTT.

The J gene is TRBJ1-4, the V gene TRBV28; 10 nucleotides align to TRBD1. This CDR3 contains 16 residues. The V gene end was trimmed by 3 bases and the J gene end by 6 bases; junction bases not matched to a gene: 7. Germline-derived CDR1 and CDR2 are MDHEN and SYDVKM. The CDR3 is CASSLVLGTGDEKLFF. The CDR3 DNA sequence: TGTGCCAGCAGTTTGGTGTTGGGGACAGGGGATGAAAAACTGTTTTTT.

The chain links TRBV2 to TRBJ2-5; 11 bases match TRBD2. CDR3 length: 18 residues. Trimming removed 10 bases from V and 5 bases from J; junction bases left unmatched: 21. The germline CDR1 and CDR2 sequences are SNHLY and FYNNEI. CDR3 loop: CATRQHTNYSGRAETQYF. CDR3 coding DNA: TGTGCCACCCGCCAACATACGAATTATAGCGGGAGGGCGGAGACCCAGTACTTC.

The chain employs TRBV30 and TRBJ2-1; 8 bases are shared with TRBD2. The germline gives CDR1 GTSNPN, CDR2 SVGIG (reference sequence). There are 15 residues in the CDR3. Unmatched junction bases numbered 13, after V lost 4 bases and J lost 8 bases. The CDR3 DNA is TGTGCCTGGATCCTAGGCGGGAGGTGGGATGATGAGCAGTTCTTC. Translating gives CAWILGGRWDDEQFF.

The chain links TRBV10-2 to TRBJ2-5; TRBD1 matches at 8 bases. The CDR3 length is 17 residues. CDR1 and CDR2 (germline): WSHSY, SAAADI. After removal of 3 bases from V and 1 base from J, the junction contained 10 bases not matched to a gene. CDR3 in amino acids: CASSETPTGGPQETQYF. CDR3 coding DNA: TGCGCCAGCAGTGAAACCCCAACAGGGGGGCCCCAAGAGACCCAGTACTTC.

Only a few counts were recorded for this clone. The genes are TRBV10-3 and TRBJ2-7, with a weak D call TRBD1 (6 bases). Germline V gene data show CDR1 as ENHRY and CDR2 as SYGVKD. V lost 7 bases and J 7 bases, leaving 17 bases between the germline ends. The CDR3 spans 13 residues. The CDR3 reads CAIKKDRSGEQYF. CDR3 nucleotides: TGTGCCATCAAGAAAGACAGGTCGGGGGAGCAGTACTTC.

The rearrangement joins TRBV18 to TRBJ2-1; D is unclear. The CDR3 runs 13 residues. Per germline, CDR1 KGHSH and CDR2 LQKENI. The ends were cut back, 2 bases at V and 10 bases at J, with 12 bases in the middle. The CDR3 DNA sequence: TGTGCCAGCTCACCAAGGAATACTATGGAGCAGTTCTTC. It specifies CASSPRNTMEQFF.